This record looks at one T cell receptor beta chain sequence and its context. The antigen is unknown. The record originates from a study of T cell responses to AZD1222 COVID-19 vaccine. Study background: Second-dose groups at about 4 or about 12 weeks were pooled. Study-wide results and caveats: Seropositive at baseline were only six or seven AZD1222 recipients.

Repertoires were generated with immunoSEQ multiplex PCR, while TCRdb's copy carries only in-frame clones and drops some. The data hold roughly 140,000 clones, with around 88% observed a single time. The CDR3 has 15 residues. Germline V CDR1 and CDR2: SQVTM, ANQGSEA. The germline V and J ends were trimmed by 0 bases and 3 bases, with 15 bases remaining between them. The TCR sequence derives from an adult in good health. This chain joins TRBV29-1 and TRBJ2-7; D tentatively reads TRBD1 or TRBD2 (5 bases each). The sequencing used peripheral blood, collected on day 0 of AZD1222 vaccination. CDR3 sequence: CSVEDTGLGFYEQYF. The CDR3 region has the DNA TGCAGCGTTGAAGATACGGGGCTGGGGTTCTACGAGCAGTACTTC.